This TCR beta chain was recorded in a study of CD8 T cells in Susac syndrome. General study findings and limits: The study's TCR sequencing and HLA analysis covered a relatively small number of individuals, and the study acknowledged this.

Comment on this clonotype: Its antigen is not identified.

Trimming took 5 bases from V and 2 from J, leaving 10 bases between them. Germline V gene sequence: CDR1 SEHNR, CDR2 FQNEAQ (reference sequence). The CDR3 consists of 14 residues. Reverse transcription of roughly 0.45 to 1 ug RNA used random hexamers. TCRdb called the immunoSEQ multiplex PCR reads again in MiXCR, with one record for every CDR3 protein. The repertoire holds about 300,000 distinct CDR3 sequences, with 92% as singletons. The chain carries TRBV7-9 and TRBJ1-3; tentative D call: TRBD1 (5 bases). This sequence originates from a human donor with multiple sclerosis. The sample consisted of CD4+ T cells from PBMCs. The CDR3 loop is CASSPTGAGNTIYF. DNA of the CDR3: TGTGCCAGCAGCCCCACAGGAGCTGGAAACACCATATATTTT.